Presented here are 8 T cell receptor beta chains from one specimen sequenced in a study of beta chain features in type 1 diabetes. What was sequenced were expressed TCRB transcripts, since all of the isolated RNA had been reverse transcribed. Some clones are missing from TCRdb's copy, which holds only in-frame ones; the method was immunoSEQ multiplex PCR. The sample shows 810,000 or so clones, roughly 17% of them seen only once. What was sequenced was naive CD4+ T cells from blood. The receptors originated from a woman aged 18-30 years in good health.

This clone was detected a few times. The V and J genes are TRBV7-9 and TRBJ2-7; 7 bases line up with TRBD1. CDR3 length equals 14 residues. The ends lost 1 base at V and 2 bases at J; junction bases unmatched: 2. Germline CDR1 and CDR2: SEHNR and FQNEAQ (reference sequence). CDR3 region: CASSLDRGAYEQYF. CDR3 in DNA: TGTGCCAGCAGCTTAGACAGGGGCGCCTACGAGCAGTACTTC. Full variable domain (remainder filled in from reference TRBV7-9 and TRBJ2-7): DTGVSQNPRHKITKRGQNVTFRCDPISEHNRLYWYRQTLGQGPEFLTYFQNEAQLEKSRLLSDRFSAERPKGSFSTLEIQRTEQGDSAMYLCASSLDRGAYEQYFGPGTRLTVT.

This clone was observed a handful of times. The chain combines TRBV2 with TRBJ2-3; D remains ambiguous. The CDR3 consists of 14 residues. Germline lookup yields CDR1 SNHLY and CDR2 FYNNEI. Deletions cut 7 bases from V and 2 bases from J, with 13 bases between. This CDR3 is CASTSTSYTDTQYF. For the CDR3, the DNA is TGTGCCAGCACGTCTACATCCTACACAGATACGCAGTATTTT.

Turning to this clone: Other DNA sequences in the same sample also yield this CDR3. CDR3 sequence: CATSRGNQPQHF. In nucleotides, the CDR3 is TGTGCCACCAGCAGAGGTAATCAGCCCCAGCATTTT. The genes are TRBV15 and TRBJ1-5, with D unclear. The CDR3 is made up of 12 amino acids. Trimming removed 1 base from V and 4 bases from J, with 2 bases in between. The germline CDR1 and CDR2 sequences are LNHNV and YYDKDF (reference sequence).

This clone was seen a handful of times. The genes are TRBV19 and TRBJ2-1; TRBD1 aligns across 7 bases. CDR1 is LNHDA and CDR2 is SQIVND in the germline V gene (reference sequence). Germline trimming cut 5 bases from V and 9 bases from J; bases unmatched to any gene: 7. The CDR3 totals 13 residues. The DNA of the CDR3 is TGTGCCAGTAGTCGACAGGGCATTAGTGAGCAGTTCTTC. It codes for CASSRQGISEQFF.

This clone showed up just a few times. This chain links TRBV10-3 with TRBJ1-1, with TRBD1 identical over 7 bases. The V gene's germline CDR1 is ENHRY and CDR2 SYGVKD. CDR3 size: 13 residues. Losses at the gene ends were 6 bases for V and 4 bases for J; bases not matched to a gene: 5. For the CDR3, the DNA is TGTGCCATCAGGGAGCCAGGGGGCACTGAAGCTTTCTTT. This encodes CAIREPGGTEAFF.

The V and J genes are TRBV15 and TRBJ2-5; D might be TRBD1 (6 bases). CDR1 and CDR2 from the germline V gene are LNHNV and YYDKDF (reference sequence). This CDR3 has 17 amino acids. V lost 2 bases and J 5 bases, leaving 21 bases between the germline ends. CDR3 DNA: TGTGCCACCAGCAGACCTCCGGGACAATGGGATAGGGAGACCCAGTACTTC. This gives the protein CATSRPPGQWDRETQYF.

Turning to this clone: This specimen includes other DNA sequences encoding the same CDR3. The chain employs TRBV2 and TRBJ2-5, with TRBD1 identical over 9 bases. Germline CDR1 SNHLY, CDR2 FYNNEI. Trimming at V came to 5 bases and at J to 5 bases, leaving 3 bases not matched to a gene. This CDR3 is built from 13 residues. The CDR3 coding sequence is TGTGCCAGCAGTAGACAGGGGGGGGAGACCCAGTACTTC. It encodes CASSRQGGETQYF.

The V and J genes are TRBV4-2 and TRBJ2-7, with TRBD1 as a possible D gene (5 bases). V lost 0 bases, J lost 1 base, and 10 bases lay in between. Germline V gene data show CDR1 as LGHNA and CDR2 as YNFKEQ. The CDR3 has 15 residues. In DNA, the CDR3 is TGTGCCAGCAGCCAAGATGGGGCAAAATCCTACGAGCAGTACTTC. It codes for CASSQDGAKSYEQYF.